One and the same sample provided the 27 T cell receptor beta chains below, sequenced in a study of blood T cell repertoires in COVID-19. TCRdb's copy holds only in-frame clones and misses some; the assay was immunoSEQ multiplex PCR. The data contain under 300,000 clones, 88% of them singletons. Sequencing was done on a sample of peripheral blood. All receptors come from a woman younger than 45 with acute or convalescent COVID-19.

The CDR3 region has the DNA TGTGCCAGCAGCCGAGGACTTAACTATGGCTACACCTTC. Protein sequence: CASSRGLNYGYTF. The V and J genes are TRBV7-9 and TRBJ1-2; D not resolved. V shed 5 bases and J shed 1 base, with 8 bases lying between them. Germline CDR1 SEHNR, CDR2 FQNEAQ (reference sequence). The CDR3 spans 13 residues. Full variable domain (rest looked up from reference TRBV7-9 and TRBJ1-2): DTGVSQNPRHKITKRGQNVTFRCDPISEHNRLYWYRQTLGQGPEFLTYFQNEAQLEKSRLLSDRFSAERPKGSFSTLEIQRTEQGDSAMYLCASSRGLNYGYTFGSGTRLTVV.

The chain couples TRBV6-4 to TRBJ2-1; 15 bases fit TRBD2. With V trimmed by 2 bases and J by 8 bases, 7 bases remained unmatched. The germline gives CDR1 MRHNA, CDR2 SNTAGT. This CDR3 has 17 amino acids. The CDR3 coding sequence is TGTGCCAGCAGTGACCCCGGAGGGACTAGCGGGAGGTATGAGCAGTTCTTC. It specifies CASSDPGGTSGRYEQFF.

This chain connects TRBV7-6 to TRBJ1-2; the match to TRBD1 covers 9 bases. The J segment lost 6 bases and the V segment lost 1 base, leaving 9 bases of the junction unmatched. The V gene's germline CDR1 is SGHVS and CDR2 FNYEAQ. The CDR3 consists of 16 residues. The CDR3 sequence is CASSLVAGQGEDGYTF. CDR3 in DNA: TGTGCCAGCAGCTTAGTAGCGGGACAGGGTGAGGATGGCTACACCTTC.

V usage is TRBV9 and J usage is TRBJ2-7; TRBD2 agrees at 9 bases. Germline CDR1 is SGDLS and CDR2 is YYNGEE. There are 14 residues in the CDR3. The J segment lost 3 bases and the V segment lost 4 bases, leaving 5 bases of the junction unmatched. The CDR3 DNA follows: TGTGCCAGCAGCCCTCGACTAGCGGTCTACGAGCAGTACTTC. It translates to CASSPRLAVYEQYF.

V and J are TRBV29-1 and TRBJ2-3; 14 bases agree with TRBD2. This CDR3 is 17 amino acids long. Germline V gives CDR1 SQVTM, CDR2 ANQGSEA. With V trimmed by 0 bases and J by 4 bases, 6 bases remained unmatched. In DNA form, the CDR3 reads TGCAGCGTTGAAGATACCGGGACTAGCGGGAGAGCAGATACGCAGTATTTT. Encoded protein: CSVEDTGTSGRADTQYF.

This chain links TRBV9 with TRBJ1-4, with 9 nucleotides matching TRBD1. Germline V CDR1 and CDR2: SGDLS, YYNGEE. Trimming cost V 0 bases and J 8 bases; bases outside gene matches: 5. The CDR3 is 15 amino acids. The CDR3: CASSVGTGDGEKLFF. CDR3 bases: TGTGCCAGCAGCGTAGGGACAGGGGATGGGGAAAAACTGTTTTTT. Full variable domain (outside the CDR3, taken from reference TRBV9 and TRBJ1-4): DSGVTQTPKHLITATGQRVTLRCSPRSGDLSVYWYQQSLDQGLQFLIQYYNGEERAKGNILERFSAQQFPDLHSELNLSSLELGDSALYFCASSVGTGDGEKLFFGSGTQLSVL.

The chain has TRBV24-1 and TRBJ2-2, with a weak D call TRBD1 (6 bases). Trimming took off 7 bases at V and 6 bases at J, with 11 bases between the two ends. CDR1 is KGHDR, CDR2 SFDVKD, per germline. The length of the CDR3 is 13 residues. As DNA, the CDR3 is TGTGCCACCAGACAGGGTATTGCCGGGGAGCTGTTTTTT. It codes for CATRQGIAGELFF.

The chain employs TRBV11-2 and TRBJ2-2, with a weak D call TRBD2 (6 bases). This CDR3 has 13 residues. CDR1 is SGHAT and CDR2 is FQNNGV in the germline V gene. V was cut by 6 bases and J by 6 bases, with 11 bases left in between. The CDR3 bases are TGTGCCAGCAGAAAAGGCGGGGCCGGGGAGCTGTTTTTT. Protein sequence: CASRKGGAGELFF. The entire variable domain, with the rest obtained from reference TRBV11-2 and TRBJ2-2, is as follows: EAGVAQSPRYKIIEKRQSVAFWCNPISGHATLYWYQQILGQGPKLLIQFQNNGVVDDSQLPKDRFSAERLKGVDSTLKIQPAKLEDSAVYLCASRKGGAGELFFGEGSRLTVL.

The chain has TRBV5-1 and TRBJ2-7; D is perhaps TRBD2 (5 bases). CDR1 and CDR2 from the germline V gene are SGHRS and YFSETQ. The CDR3 is 12 residues long. V was pared by 7 bases and J by 3 bases, with 11 bases between. The CDR3 nucleotides read TGCGCCAGCCGGGGAATAGACTACGAGCAGTACTTC. Amino acids: CASRGIDYEQYF. The entire variable domain, with the rest obtained from reference TRBV5-1 and TRBJ2-7, is as follows: KAGVTQTPRYLIKTRGQQVTLSCSPISGHRSVSWYQQTPGQGLQFLFEYFSETQRNKGNFPGRFSGRQFSNSRSEMNVSTLELGDSALYLCASRGIDYEQYFGPGTRLTVT.

CDR3 region: CASSYSWQGITEAFF. Written as DNA, the CDR3 is TGTGCCAGCAGTTACTCATGGCAGGGGATCACTGAAGCTTTCTTT. This chain uses TRBV6-5 with TRBJ1-1; tentatively, D is TRBD1 (6 bases). The CDR3 totals 15 residues. Deletions cut 0 bases from V and 4 bases from J, with 12 bases between. Looked up from germline, CDR1 is MNHEY and CDR2 is SVGAGI.

This clone was recorded a few times. This sequence joins TRBV27 and TRBJ2-3, with D perhaps matching TRBD2 (6 bases). Trimming cost V 1 base and J 4 bases, with 12 bases left between them. The CDR3 runs to 15 residues. Per germline, CDR1 MNHEY and CDR2 SMNVEV (reference sequence). As DNA, the CDR3 is TGTGCCAGCAGTTTATTGTCCTGGGGGGCAGATACGCAGTATTTT. This gives the protein CASSLLSWGADTQYF.

The chain has TRBV19 and TRBJ2-3; D is unclear. The CDR3 extends over 14 amino acids. The V and J ends lost 4 bases and 1 base respectively, with 9 bases between them. Germline CDR1 LNHDA, CDR2 SQIVND (reference sequence). The CDR3 DNA follows: TGTGCCAGTAGTAATTTCGAGGGCACAGATACGCAGTATTTT. Translating it yields CASSNFEGTDTQYF.

This clone was observed once. The rearrangement joins TRBV6-4 to TRBJ2-3; D is possibly TRBD2 (5 bases). Germline V gene sequence: CDR1 MRHNA, CDR2 SNTAGT. The CDR3 is 13 residues long. Trimming shortened V by 4 bases and J by 6 bases, and 11 bases separated the two germline ends. CDR3 bases: TGTGCCAGCAGTGTGGAGGATGGGGATACGCAGTATTTT. Encoded protein: CASSVEDGDTQYF.

The J gene is TRBJ1-1, the V gene TRBV7-9; 7 positions match TRBD1. The CDR3 consists of 15 residues. V gave up 2 bases and J gave up 0 bases; unmatched junction bases: 3. CDR1 is SEHNR and CDR2 is FQNEAQ in the germline V gene (reference sequence). This chain's CDR3 is CASSLPGGLNTEAFF. The CDR3 nucleotides read TGTGCCAGCAGCTTACCAGGGGGGCTGAACACTGAAGCTTTCTTT.

The chain employs TRBV9 and TRBJ2-1, with 8 bases identical to TRBD2. Germline trimming cut 4 bases from V and 4 bases from J; bases unmatched to any gene: 13. CDR1 is SGDLS and CDR2 is YYNGEE in the germline V gene. This CDR3 contains 17 residues. The CDR3: CASSTSVGSGIYNEQFF. The CDR3 DNA follows: TGTGCCAGCAGCACAAGCGTAGGTAGCGGGATTTACAATGAGCAGTTCTTC.

This clone occurred once. The CDR3 DNA sequence: TGTGCCAGCAGCGCCGGGACAGGGACCTACGAGCAGTACTTC. It yields the protein CASSAGTGTYEQYF. This chain connects TRBV9 to TRBJ2-7, with 9 bases aligning to TRBD1. Per germline, CDR1 SGDLS and CDR2 YYNGEE. The CDR3 is 14 amino acids. V shed 3 bases, J shed 2 bases, and the junction held 3 bases outside the gene matches.

The CDR3 loop is CASSLGDRVYEQYF. The CDR3 nucleotides are TGTGCCAGCAGCTTAGGCGACAGGGTCTACGAGCAGTACTTC. The chain joins TRBV7-9 to TRBJ2-7, with 7 bases lining up with TRBD1. The trim removed 1 base at V and 3 bases at J, leaving 3 bases unmatched. This CDR3 is 14 amino acids long. The germline V gene encodes CDR1 SEHNR and CDR2 FQNEAQ (reference sequence).

The chain is built from TRBV2 and TRBJ2-4; TRBD1 matches 7 bases. CDR3 length: 14 residues. Trimming took 10 bases from V and 1 from J; bases not matched to a gene: 7. CDR1 and CDR2 from the germline V gene are SNHLY and FYNNEI. CDR3 sequence reads: CAITKQGAKNIQYF. Written as DNA, the CDR3 is TGTGCCATCACAAAACAGGGGGCCAAAAACATTCAGTACTTC.

This chain connects TRBV2 to TRBJ2-5; D may be TRBD1 (5 bases). With 0 bases removed from V and 2 bases from J, the gap between germline ends came to 10 bases. Germline CDR1 and CDR2: SNHLY and FYNNEI. The CDR3 is 15 amino acids. This CDR3 reads CASSEALWTQETQYF. Written as DNA, the CDR3 is TGTGCCAGCAGTGAAGCGCTTTGGACACAAGAGACCCAGTACTTC.

The V gene is TRBV6-5, the J gene TRBJ1-6; 7 bases match TRBD1. V lost 5 bases, J lost 14 bases, and 9 bases stayed unmatched. The CDR3 has 13 amino acids. The germline V gene has CDR1 MNHEY and CDR2 SVGAGI. The CDR3 nucleotides read TGTGCCAGCAGTATCAACAGGGGAGCAACCCTCCACTTT. It specifies CASSINRGATLHF.

The V call is TRBV5-3, the J call TRBJ2-1, with a tentative D call TRBD2 (5 bases). TRBV5-3 belongs to the ORF category, with a function that is uncertain. The CDR3 length is 20 residues. Trimming removed 5 bases at V and 3 bases at J, with 30 bases between. CDR3 in amino acids: CARSSPGSAPQRIFYNEQFF. The CDR3 coding sequence is TGTGCCAGAAGTTCCCCCGGATCGGCCCCACAGCGGATCTTCTACAATGAGCAGTTCTTC.

This clone has just one count. The V and J genes are TRBV24-1 and TRBJ2-2, with D tentatively TRBD2 (7 bases). The V and J ends lost 6 bases and 7 bases respectively, with 11 bases between them. Germline V gene sequence: CDR1 KGHDR, CDR2 SFDVKD. The CDR3 runs to 13 residues. In nucleotides, the CDR3 is TGTGCCACCAGTCGGGGGGCTGGCGGGGAGCTGTTTTTT. This translates into CATSRGAGGELFF.

V usage is TRBV5-8 and J usage is TRBJ2-4; TRBD1 matches 9 bases. The V segment lost 2 bases and the J segment 0 bases; nucleotides outside the gene matches: 12. The CDR3 covers 19 residues. Germline assignment: CDR1 SGHTS and CDR2 YDEGEE. CDR3: CASSLRPTGGGLAKNIQYF. The CDR3 DNA reads as TGTGCCAGCAGCTTAAGACCCACAGGGGGCGGATTAGCCAAAAACATTCAGTACTTC.

This chain connects TRBV11-3 to TRBJ2-3; 8 bases align to TRBD2. CDR1 is SGHNT and CDR2 is YENEEA in the germline V gene. The CDR3 consists of 15 residues. The ends lost 6 bases at V and 10 bases at J; junction bases unmatched: 15. This CDR3 reads CASRSSGSPGTSQYF. The CDR3 coding sequence is TGTGCCAGCAGGTCTAGCGGGTCCCCGGGGACTTCGCAGTATTTT.

V gene TRBV30 combines with J gene TRBJ2-5; TRBD2 aligns across 10 bases. Looked up from germline, CDR1 is GTSNPN and CDR2 is SVGIG (reference sequence). The CDR3 extends over 18 amino acids. The ends lost 0 bases at V and 1 base at J; junction bases unmatched: 11. CDR3 residues: CAWSVTRTSGNPQETQYF. In DNA form, the CDR3 reads TGTGCCTGGAGTGTAACCCGTACTAGCGGGAACCCCCAAGAGACCCAGTACTTC.

The gene calls are TRBV28 and TRBJ2-3; 11 bases align to TRBD2. This CDR3 spans 18 amino acids. V shed 6 bases, J shed 2 bases, and the junction held 13 bases outside the gene matches. The V gene's germline CDR1 is MDHEN and CDR2 SYDVKM. The CDR3 region has the DNA TGTGCCAGCAGGCGACAGGCACTTAGCGGGAGGGCCACAGATACGCAGTATTTT. Translation gives CASRRQALSGRATDTQYF. Supplemented by reference TRBV28 and TRBJ2-3, the full variable domain reads DVKVTQSSRYLVKRTGEKVFLECVQDMDHENMFWYRQDPGLGLRLIYFSYDVKMKEKGDIPEGYSVSREKKERFSLILESASTNQTSMYLCASRRQALSGRATDTQYFGPGTRLTVL.

The chain has TRBV5-4 and TRBJ1-2, with D tentatively TRBD1 (6 bases). Germline CDR1 is SGHNT and CDR2 is YYREEE (reference sequence). CDR3 length: 14 residues. The germline V and J ends were trimmed by 6 bases and 4 bases, with 16 bases remaining between them. CDR3 sequence (DNA): TGTGCCAGCACCGATCAGGGGCTTGGCTATGGCTACACCTTC. It yields the protein CASTDQGLGYGYTF.